This record looks at one T cell receptor beta chain sequence and its context. Antigen unknown. This sample stems from a study of CD8 T cells in ankylosing spondylitis. Study-level findings and limits: CD8+ disease-linked clones were present at relatively low frequencies in blood. What seemed typical of ankylosing spondylitis blood was a TCR beta motif built from fewer than ten highly homologous variants.

MiXCR, run by TCRdb on the 5' RACE reads, gives a single entry per CDR3 protein. The sample carries 750,000 to 850,000 distinct CDR3 sequences, around 11% recorded once. The sample was blood, either unsorted or a sorted T cell fraction (not recorded which). The receptor was isolated from a male donor with ankylosing spondylitis.

The CDR3 nucleotides read TGTGCCAGCAGTTTCGACCGGGGGCTCGGGAACACTGAAGCTTTCTTT. It is translated as CASSFDRGLGNTEAFF. The chain carries TRBV12-3 or TRBV12-4 and TRBJ1-1; the D gene is possibly TRBD1 (6 bases). This CDR3 is built from 16 residues. V was clipped by 3 bases and J by 1 base, with 15 bases between them.